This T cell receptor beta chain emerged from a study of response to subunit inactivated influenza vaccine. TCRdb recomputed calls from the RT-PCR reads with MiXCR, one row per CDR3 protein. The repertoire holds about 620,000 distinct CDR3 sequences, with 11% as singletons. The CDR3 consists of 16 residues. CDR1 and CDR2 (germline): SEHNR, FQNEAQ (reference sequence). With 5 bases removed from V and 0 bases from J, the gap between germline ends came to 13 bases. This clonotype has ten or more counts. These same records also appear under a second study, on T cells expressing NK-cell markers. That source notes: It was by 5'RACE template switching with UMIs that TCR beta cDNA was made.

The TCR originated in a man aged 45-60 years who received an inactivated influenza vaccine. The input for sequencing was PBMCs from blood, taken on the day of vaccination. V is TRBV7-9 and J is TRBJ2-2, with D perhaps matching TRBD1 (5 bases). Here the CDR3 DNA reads TGTGCCAGCAGCACGGCCGGCAGGGCGAACACCGGGGAGCTGTTTTTT. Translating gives CASSTAGRANTGELFF.